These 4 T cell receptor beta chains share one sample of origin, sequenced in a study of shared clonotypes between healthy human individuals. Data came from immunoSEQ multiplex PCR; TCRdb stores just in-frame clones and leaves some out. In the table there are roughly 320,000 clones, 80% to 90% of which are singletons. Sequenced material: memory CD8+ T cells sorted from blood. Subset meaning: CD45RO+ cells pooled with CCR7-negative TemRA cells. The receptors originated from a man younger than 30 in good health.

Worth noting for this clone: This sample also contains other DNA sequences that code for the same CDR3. The DNA for the CDR3 is TGTGCCAGCAGCTGGGGGAATGAGCAGTTCTTC. Translating it yields CASSWGNEQFF. The chain carries TRBV27 and TRBJ2-1; possibly TRBD1 or TRBD2 for D (5 bases each). Germline CDR1 is MNHEY and CDR2 is SMNVEV (reference sequence). V lost 6 bases to trimming and J lost 7 bases, with 7 bases between them. The CDR3 runs 11 residues.

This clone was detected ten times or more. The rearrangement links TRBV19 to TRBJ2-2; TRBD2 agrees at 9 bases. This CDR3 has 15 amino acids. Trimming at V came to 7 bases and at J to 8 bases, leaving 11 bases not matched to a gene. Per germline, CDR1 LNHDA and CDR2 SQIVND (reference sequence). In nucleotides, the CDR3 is TGTGCCAGTAACCCAGAGGTAGCGGGAGTGGGGGAGCTGTTTTTT. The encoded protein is CASNPEVAGVGELFF.

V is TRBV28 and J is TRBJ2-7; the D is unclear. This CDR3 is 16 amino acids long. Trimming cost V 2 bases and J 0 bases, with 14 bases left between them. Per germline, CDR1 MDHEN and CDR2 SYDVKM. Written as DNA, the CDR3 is TGTGCCAGCAGTTTAGGCCCCGACCACCCCTCCTACGAGCAGTACTTC. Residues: CASSLGPDHPSYEQYF. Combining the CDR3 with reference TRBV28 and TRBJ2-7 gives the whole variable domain DVKVTQSSRYLVKRTGEKVFLECVQDMDHENMFWYRQDPGLGLRLIYFSYDVKMKEKGDIPEGYSVSREKKERFSLILESASTNQTSMYLCASSLGPDHPSYEQYFGPGTRLTVT.

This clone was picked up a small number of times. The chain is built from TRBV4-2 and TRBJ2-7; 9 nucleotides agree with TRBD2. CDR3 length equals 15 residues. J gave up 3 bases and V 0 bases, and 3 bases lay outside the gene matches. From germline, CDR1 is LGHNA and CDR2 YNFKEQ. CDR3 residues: CASSQDLAGNYEQYF. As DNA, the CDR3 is TGTGCCAGCAGCCAAGACCTAGCGGGGAACTACGAGCAGTACTTC.